This record concerns one TCR beta chain sequence. This sample is part of a study of blood T cell repertoires in COVID-19. On the study more broadly: COVID-19 samples from acute and convalescent phases originated in the United States, Italy and Spain.

CDR3 length equals 15 residues. V lost 4 bases and J lost 0, with 13 bases in between. The germline gives CDR1 MGHRA, CDR2 YSYEKL. The authors' processing: Amplifying reference gene primers gave estimates of nucleated cell counts. Repertoires were generated with immunoSEQ multiplex PCR, while TCRdb's copy carries only in-frame clones and drops some. V, J and clone size are those of that table, while D and trimming were read from the DNA. This table holds roughly 100,000 clones, under 75% found once. The specimen sequenced was peripheral blood. The chain couples TRBV4-1 to TRBJ2-7, with D perhaps TRBD2 (5 bases). The origin of this receptor is a man aged 80 or over with acute or convalescent COVID-19. In DNA form, the CDR3 reads TGCGCCAGCAGCCCCTACGAAGGGAGCTCCTACGAGCAGTACTTC. This codes for CASSPYEGSSYEQYF.